A selection of T cell receptor beta chains follows, all from one sample in a study of neurological immune-mediated disorders. Using its own MiXCR run on the 5' RACE reads, TCRdb lists one record per CDR3 protein. Of roughly 30,000 distinct CDR3 sequences in the sample, approximately 5% were seen once. Sequenced material: CD4+ T cells from blood. These receptor sequences come from a woman aged 50 to 60 in good health. Each CDR3 is given with its conserved first and last residue. A D gene is named only where the DNA matches it firmly. Clone size is stated in some rows and not others, as once, few, many or a class when expanded.

cdr3_aa cdr3_nt j_call clone_size v_call d_call
CASSSPSDTQYF TGTGCCAGCAGCTCTCCTTCAGATACGCAGTATTTT TRBJ2-3 few TRBV5-4 NA
CASSHREGSYEQYF TGTGCCAGCAGCCACAGGGAAGGCTCCTACGAGCAGTACTTC TRBJ2-7 many TRBV7-8 NA
CSASRALGETQYF TGCAGTGCTTCCAGGGCCCTGGGAGAGACCCAGTACTTC TRBJ2-5 many TRBV20-1 NA
CSARGSHSYEQYF TGCAGTGCTAGAGGAAGCCACTCCTACGAGCAGTACTTC TRBJ2-7 many TRBV20-1 NA
CASSYSPGGDTEAFF TGTGCCAGCAGTTACTCCCCAGGGGGAGATACTGAAGCTTTCTTT TRBJ1-1 many TRBV6-5 TRBD1
CASIPSGGQGPGEQYF TGTGCCAGCATTCCTTCGGGGGGACAGGGACCCGGCGAGCAGTACTTC TRBJ2-7 many TRBV7-9 TRBD1
CASSAAPNTEAFF TGTGCCAGCAGCGCCGCCCCGAACACTGAAGCTTTCTTT TRBJ1-1 many TRBV9 NA
CASSFYICSTLSYNEQFF NA TRBJ2-1 NA TRBV5-1 NA
CSARDQARDGAGQYF TGCAGTGCTAGAGACCAGGCGCGTGATGGAGCGGGGCAGTACTTC TRBJ2-7 many TRBV20-1 NA
CASSLEPSGEQFF TGTGCCAGCAGCTTAGAACCTTCGGGTGAGCAGTTCTTC TRBJ2-1 many TRBV11-2 NA